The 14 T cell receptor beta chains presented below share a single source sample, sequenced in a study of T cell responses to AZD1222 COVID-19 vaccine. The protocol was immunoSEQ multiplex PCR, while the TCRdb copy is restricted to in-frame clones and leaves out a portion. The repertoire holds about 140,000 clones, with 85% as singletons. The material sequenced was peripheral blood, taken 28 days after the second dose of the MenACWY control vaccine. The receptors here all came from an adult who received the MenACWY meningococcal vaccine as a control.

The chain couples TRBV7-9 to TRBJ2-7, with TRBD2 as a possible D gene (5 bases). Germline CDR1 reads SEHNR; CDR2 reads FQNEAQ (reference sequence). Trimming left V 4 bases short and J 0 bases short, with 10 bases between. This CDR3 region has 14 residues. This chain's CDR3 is CASSWTGISYEQYF. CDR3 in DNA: TGTGCCAGCAGCTGGACCGGGATCTCCTACGAGCAGTACTTC.

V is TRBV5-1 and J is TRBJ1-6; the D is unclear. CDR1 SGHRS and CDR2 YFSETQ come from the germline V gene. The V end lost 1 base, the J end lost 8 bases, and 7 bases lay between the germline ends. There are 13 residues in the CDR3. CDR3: CASSLSPDSPLHF. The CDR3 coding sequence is TGCGCCAGCAGCTTGAGCCCGGATTCACCCCTCCACTTT.

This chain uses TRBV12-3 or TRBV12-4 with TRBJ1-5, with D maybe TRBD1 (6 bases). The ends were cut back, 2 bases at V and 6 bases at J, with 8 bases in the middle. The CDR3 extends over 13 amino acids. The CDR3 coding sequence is TGTGCCAGCAGTTTACTAGGGGGTCAGCCCCAGCATTTT. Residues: CASSLLGGQPQHF.

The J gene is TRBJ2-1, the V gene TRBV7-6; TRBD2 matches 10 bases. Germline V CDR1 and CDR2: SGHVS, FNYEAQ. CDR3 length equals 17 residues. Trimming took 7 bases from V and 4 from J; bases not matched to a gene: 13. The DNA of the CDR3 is TGTGCCAGCATCAACACCCCCAGCGGGGGGGTTTACAATGAGCAGTTCTTC. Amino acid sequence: CASINTPSGGVYNEQFF.

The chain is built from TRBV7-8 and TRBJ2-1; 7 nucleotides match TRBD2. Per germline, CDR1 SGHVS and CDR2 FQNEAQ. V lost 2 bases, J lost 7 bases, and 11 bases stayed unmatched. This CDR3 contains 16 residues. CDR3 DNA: TGTGCCAGCAGCTTACCCCGGGGGGTGGCGGCGAATGAGCAGTTCTTC. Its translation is CASSLPRGVAANEQFF.

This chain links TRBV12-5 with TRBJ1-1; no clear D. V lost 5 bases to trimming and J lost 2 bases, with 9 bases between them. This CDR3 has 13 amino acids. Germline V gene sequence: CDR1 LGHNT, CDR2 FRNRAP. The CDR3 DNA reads TGTGCTAGTGGTCTGTCCTTTAACACTGAAGCTTTCTTT. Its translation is CASGLSFNTEAFF.

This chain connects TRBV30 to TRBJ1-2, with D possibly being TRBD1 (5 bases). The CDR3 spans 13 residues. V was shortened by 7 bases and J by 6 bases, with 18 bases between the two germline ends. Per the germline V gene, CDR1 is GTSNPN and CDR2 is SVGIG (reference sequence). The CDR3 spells CAYQRDRPNGYTF. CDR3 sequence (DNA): TGTGCCTATCAAAGGGACCGGCCGAATGGCTACACCTTC.

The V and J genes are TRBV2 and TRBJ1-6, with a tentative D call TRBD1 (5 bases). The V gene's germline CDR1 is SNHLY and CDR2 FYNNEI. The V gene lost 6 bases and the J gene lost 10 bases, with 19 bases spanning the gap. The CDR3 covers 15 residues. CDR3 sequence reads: CASRLRDSRGSPLHF. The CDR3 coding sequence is TGTGCCAGCAGACTTAGGGACTCGCGAGGCTCACCCCTCCACTTT.

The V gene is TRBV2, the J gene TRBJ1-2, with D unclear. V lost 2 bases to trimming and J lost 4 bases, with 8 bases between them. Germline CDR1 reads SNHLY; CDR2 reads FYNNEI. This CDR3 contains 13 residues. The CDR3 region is CASSERRVYGYTF. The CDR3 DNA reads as TGTGCCAGCAGTGAAAGGCGGGTCTATGGCTACACCTTC.

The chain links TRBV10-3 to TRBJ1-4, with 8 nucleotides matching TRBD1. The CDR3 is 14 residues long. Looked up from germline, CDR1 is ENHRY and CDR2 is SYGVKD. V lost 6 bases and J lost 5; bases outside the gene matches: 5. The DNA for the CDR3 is TGTGCCATCAGCCGGGGACAGGAGAATGAAAAACTGTTTTTT. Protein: CAISRGQENEKLFF.

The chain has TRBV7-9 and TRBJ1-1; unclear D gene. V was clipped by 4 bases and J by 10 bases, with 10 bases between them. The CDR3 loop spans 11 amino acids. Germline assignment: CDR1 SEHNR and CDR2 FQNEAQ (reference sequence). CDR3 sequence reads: CASSSSPGAFF. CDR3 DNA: TGTGCCAGCAGCTCCTCACCGGGAGCTTTCTTT.

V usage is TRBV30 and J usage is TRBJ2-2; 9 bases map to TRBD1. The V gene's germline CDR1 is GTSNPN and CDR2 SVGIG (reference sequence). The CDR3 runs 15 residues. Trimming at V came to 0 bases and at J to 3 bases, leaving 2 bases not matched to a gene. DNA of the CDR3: TGTGCCTGGAGTGTAAGGGACAGGGACACCGGGGAGCTGTTTTTT. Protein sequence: CAWSVRDRDTGELFF.

The CDR3 region is CASGGTGLYNEQFF. The CDR3 DNA is TGTGCCAGCGGGGGGACAGGTCTATACAATGAGCAGTTCTTC. The V and J genes are TRBV5-5 and TRBJ2-1; 8 bases agree with TRBD1. The J segment lost 4 bases and the V segment lost 7 bases, leaving 7 bases of the junction unmatched. Germline V CDR1 and CDR2: SGHKS, YYEKEE (reference sequence). The CDR3 contains 14 residues.

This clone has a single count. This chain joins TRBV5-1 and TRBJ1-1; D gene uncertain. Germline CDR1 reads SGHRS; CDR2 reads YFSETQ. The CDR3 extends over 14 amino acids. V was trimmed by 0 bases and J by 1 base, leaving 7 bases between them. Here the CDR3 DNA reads TGCGCCAGCAGCTTGGACGGCACGAACACTGAAGCTTTCTTT. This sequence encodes CASSLDGTNTEAFF.